This paragraph reports one T cell receptor (beta chain). This clonotype was seen many times. The antigen it binds to is not known. One base away there is no much larger clone; base qualities are not given. This sample stems from a study of T-cell reconstitution after alpha-beta-depleted transplantation in children (dated by TCRdb to the mid-2010s). A note on the overall study: Using TCR repertoire profiling, the study followed T-cell immune reconstitution in a quantitative way in children after TCRalphabeta/CD19-depleted allogeneic hematopoietic cell transplantation. What the research found in general, with its limitations: The apparently early recovery of alphabetaT-cell counts about two months after transplant reportedly depended on only several hundred rapidly expanded clones that came from non-depleted graft cells. In some patients, the high TCRbeta diversity seen at day 60 was put down to recipient T cells and intrathymic progenitors that had survived conditioning. Over the following months the frequencies of hyperexpanded clones went down, and after one year T-cell counts and TCRbeta diversity were mostly credited to newly produced T cells.

Preparation of the library involved PCR. Sequencing relied on an Illumina HiSeq 2500. Molecular barcoding was employed in the preparation of TCR libraries, with unique molecular identifiers being used to normalize TCRbeta repertoire quantification. Clones were called with MiXCR by TCRdb after fastp trimmed the public reads at Q25, and only in-frame beta chains were retained. Every entry covers one CDR3 protein and lists the most common genes and DNA from its rows. The sample table contains 200,000 or so distinct CDR3 sequences; only one count was recorded for 6.3% of them. The ten most abundant clones make up around 4.3% of the sample. The treatment or condition label, as the study defines it: allogeneic hematopoietic cell transplantation with graft depleted of TCRalphabeta T cells and CD19 B cells. TCRalphabeta/CD19-depleted allogeneic hematopoietic cell grafts were given to the transplant recipients, all of whom were children.

Reading the germline V gene gives CDR1 SGHTA and CDR2 FQGNSA. Relative to germline, V is 3 bases shorter and J is 5 bases shorter, with 8 bases between their ends. From cysteine to phenylalanine, the CDR3 is 12 amino acids long. Only CDR3 DNA remains: 36 bases, in frame from the first base. The starting material was PBMCs, obtained before TCRalphabeta/CD19-depleted stem cell transplant. This receptor was obtained from a girl under two years old with combined immunodeficiency, due to receive a stem cell transplant. The sequence links TRBV7-2 to TRBJ2-7; TRBD1 is a weak D gene call, 6 bases matching. The CDR3 sequence is CASSFHRDEQYF. The DNA is as follows: TGTGCCAGCAGCTTCCACAGGGACGAGCAGTACTTC.